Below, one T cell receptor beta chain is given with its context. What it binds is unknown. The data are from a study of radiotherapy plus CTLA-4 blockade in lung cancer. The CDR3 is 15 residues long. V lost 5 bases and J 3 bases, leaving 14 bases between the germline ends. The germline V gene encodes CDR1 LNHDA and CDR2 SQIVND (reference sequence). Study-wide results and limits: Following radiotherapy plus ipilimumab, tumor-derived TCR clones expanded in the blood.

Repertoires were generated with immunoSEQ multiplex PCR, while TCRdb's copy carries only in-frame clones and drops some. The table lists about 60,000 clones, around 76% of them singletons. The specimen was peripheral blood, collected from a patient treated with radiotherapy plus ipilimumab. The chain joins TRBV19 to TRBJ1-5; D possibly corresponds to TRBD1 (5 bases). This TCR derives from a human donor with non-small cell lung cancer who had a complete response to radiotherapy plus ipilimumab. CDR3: CASSLPQGLNQPQHF. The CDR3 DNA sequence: TGTGCCAGTAGTCTTCCCCAGGGACTCAATCAGCCCCAGCATTTT.